The sample holds one count of the clone carrying this T cell receptor beta chain. The sample comes from a study of patients and donors after allogeneic stem cell transplantation. TCRdb independently ran MiXCR on the RT-PCR reads; one entry per CDR3 protein. The data hold around 200,000 distinct CDR3 sequences, with 38% observed a single time. Germline assignment: CDR1 MNHEY and CDR2 SVGAGI. The CDR3 totals 14 residues. With 6 bases clipped from V and 4 bases from J, the junction kept 6 bases outside the gene matches. This TCR derives from a human donor who was either an allogeneic HSCT recipient or a stem cell or donor lymphocyte infusion donor (not recorded which). It is not recorded whose cells these are; they may come from a transplant donor. This chain connects TRBV6-5 to TRBJ1-1; 9 bases are shared with TRBD1. Material for sequencing was blood, either unsorted or a sorted T cell fraction (not recorded which). CDR3 loop: CASSRDRVITEAFF. As DNA, the CDR3 is TGTGCCAGCAGCAGGGACAGGGTGATCACTGAAGCTTTCTTT.